The rows below give T cell receptor beta chains drawn from one sample of a study of identifying expanded T cells in peripheral blood. Produced via immunoSEQ multiplex PCR; TCRdb's table is partial and in-frame only. The sample lists some 75,000 clones; under 90% were seen once. The source material was blood. The receptors come from a person between 18 and 75 years old in good health. Each CDR3 is given with its conserved first and last residue. D genes are given only for firm matches. The size of a clone is reported for some rows only, either as once, few or many, or as a class for expanded clones.

j_gene: TRBJ2-5
v_gene: TRBV5-6
d_gene: TRBD1
abundance: NA
CDR3nt: TGTGCCAGCAGCTGGGGGACAGGGGTTGGTGAGACCCAGTACTTC
CDR3aa: CASSWGTGVGETQYF

j_gene: TRBJ1-1
v_gene: TRBV7-6
d_gene: TRBD1
abundance: NA
CDR3nt: TGTGCCAGCAGCTTAGGACAGGGGACTGAAGCTTTCTTT
CDR3aa: CASSLGQGTEAFF

j_gene: TRBJ1-1
v_gene: TRBV18
d_gene: NA
abundance: NA
CDR3nt: TGTGCCAGCTCACCGGAGGGGAACACTGAAGCTTTCTTT
CDR3aa: CASSPEGNTEAFF

j_gene: TRBJ2-2
v_gene: TRBV27
d_gene: NA
abundance: NA
CDR3nt: TGTGCCAGCAGTGTTACCATACAGGACGCCGGGGAGCTGTTTTTT
CDR3aa: CASSVTIQDAGELFF

j_gene: TRBJ1-2
v_gene: TRBV5-4
d_gene: TRBD1
abundance: NA
CDR3nt: TGTGCCAGCAGCTTTTTATACCTTACAGGGGGCAGGGGCTACACCTTC
CDR3aa: CASSFLYLTGGRGYTF

j_gene: TRBJ2-3
v_gene: TRBV25-1
d_gene: NA
abundance: NA
CDR3nt: TGTGCCAGCAGTGATACAGGTTTCACAGATACGCAGTATTTT
CDR3aa: CASSDTGFTDTQYF

j_gene: TRBJ2-5
v_gene: TRBV5-5
d_gene: TRBD1
abundance: NA
CDR3nt: TGTGCCAGCAGCCCGACAGGGGAAGAGACCCAGTACTTC
CDR3aa: CASSPTGEETQYF

j_gene: TRBJ2-3
v_gene: TRBV9
d_gene: TRBD2
abundance: NA
CDR3nt: TGTGCCAGCAGCGTAGTAGCGGGACTAACAGATACGCAGTATTTT
CDR3aa: CASSVVAGLTDTQYF

j_gene: TRBJ2-3
v_gene: TRBV7-8
d_gene: TRBD1
abundance: NA
CDR3nt: TGTGCCAGCAGCTTAGAAGGCAGGGGGCATGATACGCAGTATTTT
CDR3aa: CASSLEGRGHDTQYF

j_gene: TRBJ2-3
v_gene: TRBV5-6
d_gene: NA
abundance: NA
CDR3nt: TGTGCCAGCAGCGCGGTAGCGATCGGCACAGATACGCAGTATTTT
CDR3aa: CASSAVAIGTDTQYF

j_gene: TRBJ1-1
v_gene: TRBV13
d_gene: NA
abundance: NA
CDR3nt: TGTGCCAGCAGCTTAGGCGTCCTTGAAGCTTTCTTT
CDR3aa: CASSLGVLEAFF

j_gene: TRBJ1-3
v_gene: TRBV7-8
d_gene: NA
abundance: NA
CDR3nt: TGTGCCAGCAGCTTAGCCCCGTCCTCTGGAAACACCATATATTTT
CDR3aa: CASSLAPSSGNTIYF

j_gene: TRBJ2-3
v_gene: TRBV7-2
d_gene: NA
abundance: NA
CDR3nt: TGTGCCAGCAGCTCCCCTAGCACAGATACGCAGTATTTT
CDR3aa: CASSSPSTDTQYF

j_gene: TRBJ2-2
v_gene: TRBV28
d_gene: NA
abundance: NA
CDR3nt: TGTGCCAGCAGTTTTCCGAGCGAGGGCACCGGGGAGCTGTTTTTT
CDR3aa: CASSFPSEGTGELFF

j_gene: TRBJ2-7
v_gene: TRBV11-2
d_gene: NA
abundance: NA
CDR3nt: TGTGCCAGCAGCCCAATTTCGCGGAGGAGACAGGCCTCTTCCTACGAGCAGTACTTC
CDR3aa: CASSPISRRRQASSYEQYF

j_gene: TRBJ2-3
v_gene: TRBV5-6
d_gene: NA
abundance: NA
CDR3nt: TGTGCCAGCAGCTCATACACAGATACGCAGTATTTT
CDR3aa: CASSSYTDTQYF

j_gene: TRBJ1-2
v_gene: TRBV4-1
d_gene: NA
abundance: few
CDR3nt: TGCGCCAGCAGCCAAGTAACCGCGATGAGCGGCTACACCTTC
CDR3aa: CASSQVTAMSGYTF

j_gene: TRBJ2-7
v_gene: TRBV2
d_gene: NA
abundance: NA
CDR3nt: TGTGCCAGCGGGTGGGGGTACGAGCAGTACTTC
CDR3aa: CASGWGYEQYF

j_gene: TRBJ1-5
v_gene: TRBV19
d_gene: NA
abundance: NA
CDR3nt: TGTGCCAGTAAGTGTATCTCTGGGGCTTGTCTAAATCAGCCCCAGCATTTT
CDR3aa: CASKCISGACLNQPQHF

j_gene: TRBJ1-2
v_gene: TRBV5-1
d_gene: NA
abundance: NA
CDR3nt: TGCGCCAGCAGCTTGGCCGACAGGAGGGGGGATGGCTACACCTTC
CDR3aa: CASSLADRRGDGYTF

j_gene: TRBJ2-4
v_gene: TRBV19
d_gene: TRBD1
abundance: NA
CDR3nt: TGTGCCAGTAGGCGAGACAGGGGCAAAAACATTCAGTACTTC
CDR3aa: CASRRDRGKNIQYF

j_gene: TRBJ1-1
v_gene: TRBV5-1
d_gene: NA
abundance: NA
CDR3nt: TGCGCCAGCAGCGGAGGGGTGAACACTGAAGCTTTCTTT
CDR3aa: CASSGGVNTEAFF

j_gene: TRBJ1-2
v_gene: TRBV5-1
d_gene: NA
abundance: NA
CDR3nt: TGCGCCAGCAGCTTGCTTGGTATGGGGGGAGACGGCTACACCTTC
CDR3aa: CASSLLGMGGDGYTF

j_gene: TRBJ2-2
v_gene: TRBV5-1
d_gene: TRBD1
abundance: few
CDR3nt: TGCGCCAGCAGCTCATCGACAGGGATGAACACCGGGGAGCTGTTTTTT
CDR3aa: CASSSSTGMNTGELFF

j_gene: TRBJ2-3
v_gene: TRBV29-1
d_gene: NA
abundance: few
CDR3nt: TGCAGCGAGACACAGGGCTCGTCAGATACGCAGTATTTT
CDR3aa: CSETQGSSDTQYF

j_gene: TRBJ1-2
v_gene: TRBV27
d_gene: TRBD1
abundance: NA
CDR3nt: TGTGCCAGCAGTTTAAATGGACAGGGGACCTACGGCTACACCTTC
CDR3aa: CASSLNGQGTYGYTF

j_gene: TRBJ2-1
v_gene: TRBV7-9
d_gene: NA
abundance: few
CDR3nt: TGTGCCAGCAGCTTAGAAGTAGCTTACAATGAGCAGTTCTTC
CDR3aa: CASSLEVAYNEQFF

j_gene: TRBJ2-1
v_gene: TRBV9
d_gene: NA
abundance: NA
CDR3nt: TGTGCCAGCAGCGTACAGGGGAGTGGGCAGAATGAGCAGTTCTTC
CDR3aa: CASSVQGSGQNEQFF

j_gene: TRBJ2-7
v_gene: TRBV7-8
d_gene: NA
abundance: NA
CDR3nt: TGTGCCAGCAGCTTAGGGGCAGGATCCCTAGGTGACCTCCACGAGCAGTACTTC
CDR3aa: CASSLGAGSLGDLHEQYF

j_gene: TRBJ1-1
v_gene: TRBV5-5
d_gene: TRBD1
abundance: NA
CDR3nt: TGTGCCAGCAGCGCCCGGGACAGGGGTCCTGAAGCTTTCTTT
CDR3aa: CASSARDRGPEAFF

j_gene: TRBJ2-1
v_gene: TRBV5-4
d_gene: NA
abundance: NA
CDR3nt: TGTGCCAGCAGCTTGAGGACAGCAGGGGGGGTCTTC
CDR3aa: CASSLRTAGGVF

j_gene: TRBJ2-3
v_gene: TRBV27
d_gene: TRBD2
abundance: NA
CDR3nt: TGTGCCAGCAAACAGCGGGGGGCAACAGATACGCAGTATTTT
CDR3aa: CASKQRGATDTQYF

j_gene: TRBJ2-7
v_gene: TRBV5-6
d_gene: NA
abundance: once
CDR3nt: TGTGCCAGCAGCTTGGGGGGATTGATTACCAGCTCCTACGAGCAGTACTTC
CDR3aa: CASSLGGLITSSYEQYF

j_gene: TRBJ1-5
v_gene: TRBV19
d_gene: NA
abundance: NA
CDR3nt: TGTGCCAGTAGGCAGGGTTTATATAGCAATCAGCCCCAGCATTTT
CDR3aa: CASRQGLYSNQPQHF

j_gene: TRBJ1-2
v_gene: TRBV7-3
d_gene: NA
abundance: NA
CDR3nt: TGTGCCAGCAGCTTAACAAACGACGGGAGCTATGGCTACACCTTC
CDR3aa: CASSLTNDGSYGYTF

j_gene: TRBJ2-3
v_gene: TRBV12-5
d_gene: NA
abundance: once
CDR3nt: TGTGCTAGTGGTTTGGACCTAGGAGATACGCAGTATTTT
CDR3aa: CASGLDLGDTQYF

j_gene: TRBJ1-1
v_gene: TRBV11-2
d_gene: TRBD1
abundance: NA
CDR3nt: TGTGCCAGCAGCTCTTCAGGGGGAACCACTGAAGCTTTCTTT
CDR3aa: CASSSSGGTTEAFF

j_gene: TRBJ1-1
v_gene: TRBV18
d_gene: TRBD1
abundance: NA
CDR3nt: TGTGCCAGCTCACCCTCACAGGGGATGAACACTGAAGCTTTCTTT
CDR3aa: CASSPSQGMNTEAFF

j_gene: TRBJ1-1
v_gene: TRBV6-5
d_gene: NA
abundance: NA
CDR3nt: TGTGCCAGCAGCCCATTGGCAGGGATTAATGAAGCTTTCTTT
CDR3aa: CASSPLAGINEAFF

j_gene: TRBJ2-5
v_gene: TRBV5-4
d_gene: NA
abundance: once
CDR3nt: TGTGCCAGCAGCTTGAATCAGGGCTACCAAGAGACCCAGTACTTC
CDR3aa: CASSLNQGYQETQYF

j_gene: TRBJ1-1
v_gene: TRBV14
d_gene: NA
abundance: NA
CDR3nt: TGTGCCAGCAGCCGAGAAACGATGGGACCCTACAACACTGAAGCTTTCTTT
CDR3aa: CASSRETMGPYNTEAFF

j_gene: TRBJ2-1
v_gene: TRBV4-3
d_gene: TRBD2
abundance: NA
CDR3nt: TGCGCCAGCAGCCAAGAAGGGACTAGGGGCAATGAGCAGTTCTTC
CDR3aa: CASSQEGTRGNEQFF

j_gene: TRBJ2-1
v_gene: TRBV11-2
d_gene: TRBD2
abundance: NA
CDR3nt: TGTGCCAGCAGCTTAGATCGGGCGGGAGCTTACAATGAGCAGTTCTTC
CDR3aa: CASSLDRAGAYNEQFF

j_gene: TRBJ1-1
v_gene: TRBV7-9
d_gene: NA
abundance: few
CDR3nt: TGTGCCAGCAAAACGGAGGTTACTGAAGCTTTCTTT
CDR3aa: CASKTEVTEAFF

j_gene: TRBJ2-3
v_gene: TRBV2
d_gene: TRBD2
abundance: once
CDR3nt: TGTGCCAGCAGAGGGACTAGCGGGGAGAGGGAGTATTTT
CDR3aa: CASRGTSGEREYF

j_gene: TRBJ1-2
v_gene: TRBV5-1
d_gene: NA
abundance: few
CDR3nt: TGCGCCAGCAGGGGGTCTGGGCAGGGAGCGCCTGGCTACACCTTC
CDR3aa: CASRGSGQGAPGYTF

j_gene: TRBJ2-3
v_gene: TRBV10-1
d_gene: NA
abundance: NA
CDR3nt: TGCGCCAGCAGTGATGAAGATACGCAGTATTTT
CDR3aa: CASSDEDTQYF

j_gene: TRBJ1-1
v_gene: TRBV2
d_gene: NA
abundance: NA
CDR3nt: TGTGCCAGCACCAGGGGACTAAACACTGAAGCTTTCTTT
CDR3aa: CASTRGLNTEAFF

j_gene: TRBJ1-2
v_gene: TRBV6-5
d_gene: TRBD1
abundance: NA
CDR3nt: TGTGCCAGCAGACCACAGGGGGCTCCCTTAGGCTACACCTTC
CDR3aa: CASRPQGAPLGYTF

j_gene: TRBJ2-5
v_gene: TRBV27
d_gene: NA
abundance: few
CDR3nt: TGTGCCAGCAGTCCCGACAGACTCCAAGAGACCCAGTACTTC
CDR3aa: CASSPDRLQETQYF

j_gene: TRBJ2-5
v_gene: TRBV5-6
d_gene: TRBD2
abundance: NA
CDR3nt: TGTGCCAGCAGCCTGGAGGGCTCGGGACTAGCTGAAGAGACCCAGTACTTC
CDR3aa: CASSLEGSGLAEETQYF

j_gene: TRBJ2-1
v_gene: TRBV28
d_gene: TRBD2
abundance: NA
CDR3nt: TGTGCCAGCAGACCCTCTAGCGGGAGTAGGTACAATGAGCAGTTCTTC
CDR3aa: CASRPSSGSRYNEQFF

j_gene: TRBJ2-1
v_gene: TRBV18
d_gene: TRBD2
abundance: NA
CDR3nt: TGTGCCAGCTCACCACATCAGCGGGGGGGAGACAATGAGCAGTTCTTC
CDR3aa: CASSPHQRGGDNEQFF

j_gene: TRBJ1-2
v_gene: TRBV6-1
d_gene: TRBD1
abundance: NA
CDR3nt: TGTGCCAGCAGTGAACGTCTTGGGACAGGGAACTATGGCTACACCTTC
CDR3aa: CASSERLGTGNYGYTF

j_gene: TRBJ1-5
v_gene: TRBV4-1
d_gene: NA
abundance: NA
CDR3nt: TGCGCCAGCAGCCAAGTTCCCGTTGCCAATCAGCCCCAGCATTTT
CDR3aa: CASSQVPVANQPQHF

j_gene: TRBJ2-1
v_gene: TRBV27
d_gene: TRBD1
abundance: NA
CDR3nt: TGTGCCAGCAGTCCCGTCGGGGGACAGGGTGAGCAGTTCTTC
CDR3aa: CASSPVGGQGEQFF

j_gene: TRBJ1-1
v_gene: TRBV7-8
d_gene: NA
abundance: NA
CDR3nt: TGTGCCAGCCGCAGGGGCACTGAAGCTTTCTTT
CDR3aa: CASRRGTEAFF

j_gene: TRBJ1-2
v_gene: TRBV19
d_gene: NA
abundance: NA
CDR3nt: TGTGCCAGTAGTGAGACGGACTATGGCTACACCTTC
CDR3aa: CASSETDYGYTF

j_gene: TRBJ1-2
v_gene: TRBV2
d_gene: NA
abundance: NA
CDR3nt: TGTGCCAGCAGTCCACAGTTAGCTAACTATGGCTACACCTTC
CDR3aa: CASSPQLANYGYTF

j_gene: TRBJ1-1
v_gene: TRBV5-4
d_gene: TRBD1
abundance: NA
CDR3nt: TGTGCCAGCAGCTATCGGGACAGGGTGGCCACTGAAGCTTTCTTT
CDR3aa: CASSYRDRVATEAFF